This T cell receptor beta chain was profiled in a study of regulatory T cells in long-lasting Graves disease. CDR3-region Arm-PCR and iRepertoire HTBI primers produced the TCR beta libraries. TCRdb reprocessed the multiplex PCR reads via MiXCR and lists one record per CDR3 protein. Of roughly 400,000 distinct CDR3 sequences in the sample, about 17% are singletons; the top ten hold about a quarter. CDR3 length equals 18 residues. The J segment lost 2 bases and the V segment lost 5 bases, leaving 18 bases of the junction unmatched. The germline CDR1 and CDR2 sequences are DFQATT and SNEGSKA (reference sequence). Time point: newly diagnosed GD, antithyroid drugs for less than 3 months. With RNA extracted from PBMCs as input, the TCR library was made. This clonotype came up many times. Its antigen is as yet unknown. General study results and limits: TRBV28, TRBJ1-2 and TRBJ2-5 were favored in persistent disease.

These records were also assigned to another study, of T cells in Graves' hyperthyroidism and ophthalmopathy. That paper states: Graves' hyperthyroidism was deemed stable given no ophthalmopathy progression within 18 months.

This TCR came from a woman younger than 30 with Graves disease. This chain connects TRBV20-1 to TRBJ2-3, with 8 bases fitting TRBD1. This specimen consisted of peripheral blood mononuclear cells (PBMCs), obtained at new diagnosis, from a patient treated with antithyroid drugs. The CDR3: CSAPTDRGDRRNTDTQYF. In nucleotides, the CDR3 is TGCAGTGCTCCAACCGACAGGGGAGATAGAAGGAACACAGATACGCAGTATTTT.